Listed below are T cell receptor beta chains from one sample, sequenced in a study of cytomegalovirus exposure and HLA in healthy donors. Profiling relied on immunoSEQ multiplex PCR, and the TCRdb table lists in-frame clones only, not all of them. This sample has under 300,000 clones; about 80% occur once, and the top ten carry around 8.6%. Material: PBMCs. The receptors stem from a woman in her fifties or sixties in good health and CMV-seropositive. Both conserved end residues are part of each CDR3. A D gene is named only where the DNA matches it firmly. Clone size is not always given. Where it is, it says once, few, many or a class for expanded clones.

V gene	clone size	J gene	D gene	CDR3 protein	CDR3 DNA
TRBV7-9	-	TRBJ1-2	TRBD1	CSSSFQDRAPYGYTF	TGTTCCAGCAGCTTCCAGGACAGGGCTCCGTATGGCTACACCTTC
TRBV6-1	-	TRBJ1-1	-	CASSDRGTEAFF	TGTGCCAGCAGTGACCGAGGGACTGAAGCTTTCTTT
TRBV7-8	-	TRBJ2-7	-	CASSSLAFSYEQYF	TGTGCCAGCAGCTCTCTAGCGTTTTCCTACGAGCAGTACTTC
TRBV13	-	TRBJ2-7	-	CASSLGRVADFSYEQYF	TGTGCCAGCAGCTTAGGCCGGGTAGCCGACTTCTCCTACGAGCAGTACTTC
TRBV18	-	TRBJ1-2	TRBD1	CASSPPTGTGYTF	TGTGCCAGCTCACCACCGACAGGGACTGGCTACACCTTC
TRBV4-1	-	TRBJ2-4	TRBD2	CASSHGLAGEWFEHIQYF	TGCGCCAGCAGCCATGGACTAGCGGGAGAGTGGTTTGAACACATTCAGTACTTC
TRBV6-1	-	TRBJ2-1	TRBD2	CASKSGASGANEQFF	TGTGCCAGCAAATCAGGGGCTAGCGGGGCCAATGAGCAGTTCTTC
TRBV30	-	TRBJ1-4	TRBD1	CAWRYRGANEKLFF	TGTGCCTGGAGGTACAGGGGAGCTAATGAAAAACTGTTTTTT
TRBV4-1	-	TRBJ2-7	-	CASSQSMDSFPEQYF	TGCGCCAGCAGCCAATCAATGGACAGTTTCCCAGAGCAGTACTTC
TRBV5-1	once	TRBJ2-3	TRBD2	CASSPGLARLSDTQYF	TGCGCCAGCAGCCCGGGACTAGCGAGACTGTCGGATACGCAGTATTTT
TRBV4-2	-	TRBJ1-1	-	CASSKGQTSNTEAFF	TGTGCCAGCAGTAAAGGACAAACCTCGAACACTGAAGCTTTCTTT
TRBV29-1	-	TRBJ2-2	-	CSVVLVGGTGELFF	TGCAGCGTCGTCCTAGTGGGCGGGACCGGGGAGCTGTTTTTT
TRBV7-3	-	TRBJ2-3	-	CASRRGSTDTQYF	TGTGCCAGCAGACGGGGTAGCACAGATACGCAGTATTTT
TRBV28	-	TRBJ2-7	TRBD2	CASSFLASAGTPWEQYF	TGTGCCAGCAGTTTCTTGGCCTCAGCGGGGACCCCTTGGGAGCAGTACTTC
TRBV4-2	-	TRBJ2-1	-	CASSQEVYGREQFF	TGTGCCAGCAGCCAAGAGGTATATGGGCGAGAGCAGTTCTTC
TRBV6-6	once	TRBJ2-7	TRBD1	CASSKRQGVEQYF	TGTGCCAGCAGTAAACGACAGGGGGTCGAGCAGTACTTC
TRBV7-7	-	TRBJ2-7	-	CASSAILTGTDEQYF	TGTGCCAGCAGCGCTATCCTGACAGGGACTGACGAGCAGTACTTC
TRBV2	-	TRBJ1-2	TRBD1	CASSGRDRLNYGYTF	TGTGCCAGCAGTGGGAGGGACAGACTGAACTATGGCTACACCTTC
TRBV2	-	TRBJ1-2	TRBD1	CASTKQGGTGYTF	TGTGCCAGCACCAAGCAGGGGGGCACTGGCTACACCTTC
TRBV5-1	-	TRBJ2-7	-	CASSLVAGSYEQYF	TGCGCCAGCAGCCTAGTCGCTGGGTCCTACGAGCAGTACTTC
TRBV5-1	-	TRBJ2-7	-	CASSGGAGTTYEQYF	TGCGCCAGCAGCGGCGGAGCGGGTACCACCTACGAGCAGTACTTC
TRBV28	-	TRBJ1-3	-	CASSTSWATGNTIYF	TGTGCCAGCAGTACGTCTTGGGCGACTGGAAACACCATATATTTT
TRBV29-1	-	TRBJ2-2	-	CSVVGQPGELFF	TGCAGCGTTGTTGGACAGCCAGGGGAGCTGTTTTTT
TRBV18	-	TRBJ1-1	-	CASSPLEGMNTEAFF	TGTGCCAGCTCACCATTGGAGGGGATGAACACTGAAGCTTTCTTT
TRBV5-4	-	TRBJ1-1	-	CASSLVTGMNTEAFF	TGTGCCAGCAGCTTGGTAACAGGGATGAACACTGAAGCTTTCTTT
TRBV7-3	-	TRBJ2-1	-	CASSPRGGSGDEQFF	TGTGCCAGCAGCCCCCGCGGGGGCTCGGGCGATGAGCAGTTCTTC
TRBV21-1	-	TRBJ2-7	-	CASRYDSQYF	TGTGCCAGCAGATATGACTCCCAGTACTTC
TRBV4-1	-	TRBJ2-6	-	CASSQEDRAGANVLTF	TGCGCCAGCAGCCAGGAAGACAGAGCTGGGGCCAACGTCCTGACTTTC
TRBV5-4	-	TRBJ2-1	TRBD2	CASSLGTSGIKYNEQFF	TGTGCCAGCAGCCTTGGGACTAGCGGGATCAAGTACAATGAGCAGTTCTTC
TRBV7-9	-	TRBJ1-1	TRBD1	CASSLPLSTGHVNTEAFF	TGTGCCAGCAGCTTACCCCTCTCGACAGGGCATGTGAACACTGAAGCTTTCTTT
TRBV19	-	TRBJ2-3	-	CASSFSGLGTDTQYF	TGTGCCAGTTCATTTAGCGGCCTGGGGACAGATACGCAGTATTTT
TRBV7-9	-	TRBJ2-3	TRBD2	CSSSLGTGAGGSDTQYF	TGTTCCAGCAGCTTAGGGACCGGAGCGGGAGGGTCAGATACGCAGTATTTT
TRBV5-1	-	TRBJ2-1	-	CASSLARGGGSYNEQFF	TGCGCCAGCAGCTTGGCGAGGGGAGGTGGCTCCTACAATGAGCAGTTCTTC
TRBV14	-	TRBJ1-1	-	CASSQDTYTEAFF	TGTGCCAGCAGCCAAGACACTTACACTGAAGCTTTCTTT
TRBV11-1	-	TRBJ1-1	-	CASSPSGGWRMNTEAFF	TGTGCCAGCAGCCCTTCCGGGGGGTGGCGGATGAACACTGAAGCTTTCTTT
TRBV5-1	-	TRBJ2-1	TRBD2	CASSFVGGDYNEQFF	TGCGCCAGCAGCTTCGTCGGGGGGGATTACAATGAGCAGTTCTTC
TRBV10-3	-	TRBJ1-2	TRBD1	CAISEGPGQGNFYGYTF	TGTGCCATCAGTGAGGGACCGGGACAGGGGAACTTCTATGGCTACACCTTC
TRBV11-2	-	TRBJ2-1	TRBD2	CASSLSRGRAFNNEQFF	TGTGCCAGCAGCTTATCACGCGGGAGGGCCTTTAATAATGAGCAGTTCTTC
TRBV6-5	-	TRBJ2-6	TRBD1	CASSRDRVGANVLTF	TGTGCCAGCAGTCGGGACAGGGTTGGGGCCAACGTCCTGACTTTC
TRBV4-1	-	TRBJ2-1	TRBD2	CASSPPGLAGLDEQFF	TGCGCCAGCAGCCCCCCAGGACTAGCGGGATTGGATGAGCAGTTCTTC
TRBV15	-	TRBJ2-1	-	CATSRDYDEQFF	TGTGCCACCAGCAGAGATTATGATGAGCAGTTCTTC
TRBV19	-	TRBJ1-2	TRBD1	CASSILAGQGDGYTF	TGTGCCAGTAGTATCCTCGCAGGGCAGGGGGACGGCTACACCTTC
TRBV9	-	TRBJ1-5	-	CASSVATGLGQPQHF	TGTGCCAGCAGCGTAGCTACAGGGTTAGGTCAGCCCCAGCATTTT
TRBV29-1	-	TRBJ2-7	TRBD2	CSVEDQRGGEYEQYF	TGCAGCGTTGAAGATCAGCGGGGAGGGGAGTACGAGCAGTACTTC
TRBV13	-	TRBJ1-3	TRBD1	CASSLGTGFSSGNTIYF	TGTGCCAGCAGCTTGGGGACAGGGTTTTCTTCTGGAAACACCATATATTTT